This T cell receptor beta chain was recorded in a study of blood T cell repertoires in COVID-19 (dated by TCRdb to 2020 to 2021). Background for the entire study: The collaborator samples originated in the United States, Italy and Spain and spanned the acute and convalescent phases of COVID-19. HLA class I and class II types, where available, came from metadata supplied by the sample provider rather than from assay-based typing. A freely available public database, intended as a resource for researchers studying the immune response to SARS-CoV-2, is where the repertoires were released. The prospective study material was composed of cDNA or gDNA derived from T cells, B-cell-depleted T cells, or PBMCs. The samples were drawn from the first 160 participants of the ongoing ImmuneRACE study and from 1,254 subjects provided by 6 global collaborators. The sample metadata nearly always contained a de-identified subject ID, COVID-19 status, age in years and sex. Subjects who had been exposed to COVID-19, were actively infected with it, or had recovered from it provided the deeply sampled blood TCRbeta repertoires that made up the dataset. What the work shows at the level of the full study, not this receptor alone: The quantity of clinical and demographic metadata differed by source and by participant and was supplied without curation.

With regard to this clone: The antigen it binds to is not known. No base-level quality is on record; no much larger clone is a single base apart.

TCRbeta CDR3 regions were amplified from genomic DNA using the immunoSEQ Assay, a bias-controlled multiplex PCR. Turning to the authors' computational methods: The number of nucleated cells in each sample was estimated from the amplification of reference gene primers within the assay. To quantify the absolute abundance of each unique TCRbeta CDR3 rearrangement, sequence reads were collapsed and filtered. Productive Simpson clonality was computed per sample as the square root of Simpson's diversity index over productive rearrangements. The table was pulled from immuneACCESS by TCRdb, which kept in-frame rearrangements only. Such tables lose some clones; where checked, under half of the loss comes from unresolved V genes, and the rest has no known cause. V, J and clone size are those of that table, while D and trimming were read from the DNA. Across this sample there are around 78,000 clones, with about 90% seen only once. In total, the top ten clones hold under 1.1% of the sample.

CDR3 length: 17 amino acids, cysteine to phenylalanine. Left in the record is the CDR3 DNA by itself, 51 bases read in frame from the first base. Trimmed from V: 2 bases; trimmed from J: 4 bases; junction bases lacking a gene match: 5. Collaborating institutions collected whole blood in K2EDTA tubes following their own protocols. For TCRbeta analysis, collaborator samples were shipped as frozen whole blood, as isolated PBMCs, or as DNA extracted from either sample type. Sequencing was performed on peripheral blood. This receptor was identified in a woman in her 50s in a cohort sampled during active COVID-19. Recombination joined TRBV23-1 with TRBJ2-2, and TRBD2 aligns with 12 junction nucleotides. TRBV23-1 is classed as an ORF, of uncertain function. The sequenced DNA: TGCGCCAGCAGTCAACCGACTAGCGGGAGAGTCACCGGGGAGCTGTTTTTT. Protein translation: CASSQPTSGRVTGELFF.